Shown below are 21 T cell receptor beta chains from a single sample sequenced in a study of T cells in Graves' hyperthyroidism and ophthalmopathy. Amplified TCR beta CDR3 regions derived from RNA transcripts. Researchers ran a first-round RT-PCR on the TCR CDR3 using the HTBI primer set. TCRdb re-called the multiplex PCR reads with MiXCR, one entry per CDR3 protein. The repertoire holds about 420,000 distinct CDR3 sequences, about a sixth seen once, with 13% to 15% in the top ten. The sequenced sample consisted of blood. The origin of the receptors is a woman aged 18-29 years with Graves' hyperthyroidism.

This clonotype came up many times. The CDR3 DNA reads TGTGCCAGCAGCTTAGCCAAAAGGGGGGGGGTTCGGCAGTTCTTC. Translated: CASSLAKRGGVRQFF. V gene TRBV7-9 combines with J gene TRBJ2-1; D may be TRBD2 (7 bases). Per germline, CDR1 SEHNR and CDR2 FQNEAQ (reference sequence). The CDR3 sequence is 15 residues long. V lost 0 bases and J lost 12, with 18 bases in between.

This clonotype was recorded at least ten times. The chain couples TRBV20-1 to TRBJ1-1; D gene ambiguous. V was cut by 5 bases and J by 6 bases, with 7 bases left in between. CDR1 is DFQATT and CDR2 is SNEGSKA in the germline V gene (reference sequence). The CDR3 length is 10 residues. The CDR3 DNA reads TGCAGTGCTCGAGGCTCTGAAGCTTTCTTT. It yields the protein CSARGSEAFF.

This clonotype was observed many times. The rearrangement links TRBV7-8 to TRBJ2-1, with D perhaps TRBD1 (5 bases). Trimming shortened V by 1 base and J by 0 bases, and 13 bases separated the two germline ends. Germline CDR1 is SGHVS and CDR2 is FQNEAQ. This CDR3 contains 17 residues. The CDR3 sequence is CASSLVARASSYNEQFF. Here the CDR3 DNA reads TGTGCCAGCAGCTTAGTAGCCAGGGCGAGCTCCTACAATGAGCAGTTCTTC.

A few counts support this clonotype. The rearrangement links TRBV5-5 to TRBJ1-5; TRBD1 aligns across 7 bases. CDR3 length: 16 residues. Per the germline V gene, CDR1 is SGHKS and CDR2 is YYEKEE (reference sequence). The ends lost 0 bases at V and 3 bases at J; junction bases unmatched: 6. CDR3 sequence (DNA): TGTGCCAGCAGCTTGGGAGGGGGCGAGGTCAATCAGCCCCAGCATTTT. Translation: CASSLGGGEVNQPQHF.

The chain carries TRBV5-6 and TRBJ1-2, with 8 bases fitting TRBD1. The CDR3 is made up of 15 amino acids. CDR1 and CDR2 from the germline V gene are SGHDT and YYEEEE. After removal of 3 bases from V and 2 bases from J, the junction contained 6 bases not matched to a gene. The DNA of the CDR3 is TGTGCCAGCAGCTCGGGGGACAGGCCGAACTATGGCTACACCTTC. Its protein is CASSSGDRPNYGYTF.

The chain is built from TRBV7-9 and TRBJ2-1, with 8 nucleotides matching TRBD2. The ends lost 5 bases at V and 8 bases at J; junction bases unmatched: 20. CDR1 is SEHNR and CDR2 is FQNEAQ in the germline V gene (reference sequence). This CDR3 has 18 residues. CDR3 loop: CASSQELAGTVVGDEQFF. The CDR3 DNA reads as TGTGCCAGCAGCCAAGAATTAGCGGGGACCGTGGTTGGCGATGAGCAGTTCTTC. The variable domain in full, completed from reference TRBV7-9 and TRBJ2-1, reads DTGVSQNPRHKITKRGQNVTFRCDPISEHNRLYWYRQTLGQGPEFLTYFQNEAQLEKSRLLSDRFSAERPKGSFSTLEIQRTEQGDSAMYLCASSQELAGTVVGDEQFFGPGTRLTVL.

This clonotype showed up many times. This chain links TRBV20-1 with TRBJ2-7, with D maybe TRBD2 (6 bases). Germline loops: CDR1 DFQATT, CDR2 SNEGSKA (reference sequence). CDR3 size: 15 residues. V lost 0 bases and J 3 bases, leaving 15 bases between the germline ends. CDR3 sequence: CSARDLEGLLYEQYF. CDR3 DNA: TGCAGTGCTAGAGATCTCGAGGGACTTCTCTACGAGCAGTACTTC.

This clonotype appeared a few times. The J gene is TRBJ1-1, the V gene TRBV25-1; tentative D call: TRBD1 (6 bases). The V and J ends lost 0 bases and 4 bases respectively, with 9 bases between them. This CDR3 comprises 14 residues. Germline values: CDR1 MGHDK, CDR2 SYGVNS. The CDR3 is CASSEYRGVTEAFF. CDR3 DNA sequence: TGTGCCAGCAGTGAATATAGGGGGGTCACTGAAGCTTTCTTT.

The sample holds many counts of this clonotype. This sequence joins TRBV20-1 and TRBJ2-1, with 7 bases matching TRBD2. The ends lost 8 bases at V and 1 base at J; junction bases unmatched: 8. Germline values: CDR1 DFQATT, CDR2 SNEGSKA (reference sequence). The CDR3 covers 14 residues. The CDR3 region has the DNA TGCAGTCCTCGAGGCGGGGGTTCCTACAATGAGCAGTTCTTC. This encodes CSPRGGGSYNEQFF.

This clonotype was detected a few times. The rearrangement links TRBV27 to TRBJ2-5; possible D gene TRBD1, 6 bases. The CDR3 is 17 residues long. The germline V and J ends were trimmed by 4 bases and 3 bases, with 21 bases remaining between them. Germline CDR1 MNHEY, CDR2 SMNVEV (reference sequence). CDR3 amino acids: CASSSVSRQAKEETQYF. The DNA of the CDR3 is TGTGCCAGCAGTTCCGTCTCCCGACAGGCCAAAGAAGAGACCCAGTACTTC.

The chain is built from TRBV29-1 and TRBJ1-3; D may be TRBD1 (5 bases). The CDR3 length is 17 residues. Germline V gene data show CDR1 as SQVTM and CDR2 as ANQGSEA. V gave up 4 bases and J gave up 0 bases, with 19 bases separating them. The CDR3 spells CSVVTSGESHSGNTIYF. For the CDR3, the DNA is TGCAGCGTTGTGACCTCGGGGGAAAGTCACTCTGGAAACACCATATATTTT.

V and J are TRBV20-1 and TRBJ2-7; 7 positions agree with TRBD1. Per the germline V gene, CDR1 is DFQATT and CDR2 is SNEGSKA (reference sequence). The V and J ends lost 4 bases and 4 bases, in that order; junction bases with no gene match: 10. This CDR3 has 14 amino acids. This chain's CDR3 is CSAIGQDASYEQYF. As DNA, the CDR3 is TGCAGTGCTATAGGACAGGACGCGAGTTACGAGCAGTACTTC.

The table lists this clonotype with many counts. The V gene is TRBV28, the J gene TRBJ2-7, with TRBD2 matching over 14 bases. The CDR3 length is 16 residues. The germline CDR1 and CDR2 sequences are MDHEN and SYDVKM. The V segment lost 4 bases and the J segment 7 bases; nucleotides outside the gene matches: 9. CDR3 DNA sequence: TGTGCCAGCAGTTCTCCCCCGGGACTAGCGGGAGCGGAGCAGTACTTC. The encoded protein is CASSSPPGLAGAEQYF. The full variable domain, in which reference TRBV28 and TRBJ2-7 provide the parts outside the CDR3, is DVKVTQSSRYLVKRTGEKVFLECVQDMDHENMFWYRQDPGLGLRLIYFSYDVKMKEKGDIPEGYSVSREKKERFSLILESASTNQTSMYLCASSSPPGLAGAEQYFGPGTRLTVT.

For this clonotype: This sequence may be a read error, since a much larger clone differs from it by one base. The CDR3: CATSGLAGVRTGELLF. The CDR3 nucleotides read TGTGCCACCAGTGGACTAGCGGGAGTGCGCACCGGGGAGCTGCTTTTT. The chain uses TRBV28 and TRBJ2-2; 13 nucleotides line up with TRBD2. In germline, CDR1 is MDHEN, CDR2 SYDVKM. CDR3 length: 16 residues.

The chain has TRBV6-8 and TRBJ2-5; 9 bases map to TRBD2. Per germline, CDR1 MNHGY and CDR2 SAAAGT. The V segment lost 5 bases and the J segment 3 bases; nucleotides outside the gene matches: 7. The CDR3 has 15 residues. The CDR3 DNA reads as TGTGCCAGCAGTCGCCTAGCGGGGTCGAAAGAGACCCAGTACTTC. It yields the protein CASSRLAGSKETQYF.

A few counts support this clonotype. The rearrangement joins TRBV2 to TRBJ2-5, with 7 bases that match TRBD2. The length of the CDR3 is 15 residues. V lost 3 bases, J lost 4 bases, and 8 bases stayed unmatched. The germline V gene has CDR1 SNHLY and CDR2 FYNNEI. CDR3 residues: CASSDVAGVGETQYF. CDR3 nucleotides: TGTGCCAGCAGTGATGTTGCGGGGGTTGGAGAGACCCAGTACTTC.

J is TRBJ2-3 and V is TRBV4-3; 8 positions match TRBD2. This CDR3 contains 15 residues. The V gene's germline CDR1 is LGHNA and CDR2 YSLEER. J was trimmed by 1 base and V by 0 bases; bases with no gene match: 0. CDR3 DNA: TGCGCCAGCAGCCAAGATAGCGGGGGCACAGATACGCAGTATTTT. Translated, it gives CASSQDSGGTDTQYF.

This clonotype showed up many times. The chain couples TRBV6-2 or TRBV6-3 to TRBJ1-5; tentatively, D is TRBD1 (6 bases). Trimming removed 2 bases at V and 6 bases at J, with 20 bases between. The CDR3 spans 17 residues. Germline values: CDR1 MNHEY, CDR2 SVGEGT. CDR3 sequence (DNA): TGTGCCAGCAGTTACGAGACACGGGGGCGCCTGGGTCAGCCCCAGCATTTT. It translates to CASSYETRGRLGQPQHF.

This clonotype was detected ten times or more. V is TRBV20-1 and J is TRBJ1-6; TRBD1 aligns across 9 bases. From germline, CDR1 is DFQATT and CDR2 SNEGSKA (reference sequence). V shed 1 base and J 14 bases; nucleotides not matched to a gene: 6. CDR3 length: 13 residues. This chain's CDR3 is CSARAGTGRTLHF. Written as DNA, the CDR3 is TGCAGTGCTAGAGCGGGGACAGGGCGTACCCTCCACTTT.

The rearrangement joins TRBV15 to TRBJ2-2; perhaps TRBD1 as D (5 bases). The CDR3 totals 19 residues. CDR1 and CDR2 (germline): LNHNV, YYDKDF (reference sequence). Trimming stripped 0 bases from V and 0 bases from J, with 17 bases between. In nucleotides, the CDR3 is TGTGCCACCAGCAGAGATAGGGGTCGGCATACCACGAACACCGGGGAGCTGTTTTTT. As protein: CATSRDRGRHTTNTGELFF.

This clonotype was seen many times. In DNA, the CDR3 is TGTGCCAGCAGTTACGACAGGAAAGTGGGGGAGCTGTTTTTT. Translation gives CASSYDRKVGELFF. The chain carries TRBV6-5 and TRBJ2-2; the D gene is possibly TRBD1 (6 bases). Germline CDR1 is MNHEY and CDR2 is SVGAGI. The CDR3 runs 14 residues. V gave up 2 bases and J gave up 8 bases, with 12 bases separating them.